The rows below give T cell receptor beta chains drawn from one sample of a study of CD8+ T cells in alopecia areata. TCRdb's copy holds only in-frame clones and misses some; the assay was immunoSEQ multiplex PCR. Of about 170,000 clones detected, 67% appear once; the ten largest clones hold 11%. Source: CD8+ T cells sorted from blood, taken at week 0. All receptors derive from a human donor with alopecia areata. The conserved cysteine and the conserved F or W are not part of the CDR3 here.

TRBV6-5	TRBJ1-6	ASSYSGTNNSPLH
TRBV30	TRBJ1-1	AWSRANTEAF
TRBV5-6	TRBJ2-2	ASRQGGTGELF
TRBV2	TRBJ2-5	ANQQGPGQETQY
TRBV27	TRBJ2-7	ASSADLAGASEQY
TRBV6-5	TRBJ2-5	ASSYATGARETQY
TRBV13	TRBJ2-7	ASSPLDRSSYEQY
TRBV7-9	TRBJ2-1	ASSLAGGPYNEQF
TRBV7-9	TRBJ2-7	ASSLLQSNYEQY
TRBV5-8	TRBJ2-7	ATTASTEQY
TRBV7-7	TRBJ2-3	ASSSKYTDTQY
TRBV4-1	TRBJ1-3	ASSQVSGNTIY
TRBV13	TRBJ2-6	ASSLRIAGLSGANVLT
TRBV7-9	TRBJ2-5	ASSSSSGTQY
TRBV7-2	TRBJ1-1	ASSFDLMNTEAF
TRBV13	TRBJ1-1	ASSPPDRADSEAF
TRBV5-6	TRBJ2-2	ASSLGSGELF
TRBV29-1	TRBJ2-1	SVARTSTNEQF
TRBV7-9	TRBJ2-7	ASSSTPGQDHYEQY
TRBV7-9	TRBJ2-1	ASSLGAQGTGSYNEQF
TRBV27	TRBJ2-6	ASRLAGGSSGANVLT
TRBV5-6	TRBJ2-3	ASSFGSTDTQY
TRBV19	TRBJ2-1	ASRSTKDLANEQF
TRBV2	TRBJ2-3	ASRWTVSTDTQY
TRBV5-6	TRBJ2-5	ASSVRSGLETQY
TRBV13	TRBJ2-3	ASRSGSKGTDTQY
TRBV2	TRBJ2-5	ASSDRVAAQETQY
TRBV6-1	TRBJ1-2	ASNDRGLHYGYT
TRBV5-6	TRBJ1-2	ASSLVGLYGYT
TRBV6-1	TRBJ2-7	ASSGWYEQY
TRBV7-9	TRBJ2-5	ASSGRTSGVRETQY
TRBV5-6	TRBJ2-7	ASSPTGEYEQY
TRBV7-8	TRBJ2-7	ASSSTLTSYEQY
TRBV30	TRBJ2-5	ALGLAFYKETQY
TRBV4-2	TRBJ2-3	ASSLRGVSGVEDTQY
TRBV11-2	TRBJ1-2	ASSLVAGQVYGYT
TRBV27	TRBJ1-5	ASSLGVNQPQH
TRBV7-6	TRBJ2-2	ASRNTGELF
TRBV9	TRBJ1-2	ASSVKSYGYT
TRBV29-1	TRBJ2-1	SVGDRVYNEQF
TRBV19	TRBJ1-1	ASSLLGGGRAEAF
TRBV15	TRBJ2-5	ATSAENQETQY
TRBV14	TRBJ2-6	ASSQDGGAGANVLT
TRBV2	TRBJ2-5	ASSGSGVLETQY
TRBV27	TRBJ2-1	ASSLRPAGYEQF
TRBV5-6	TRBJ2-7	ASSYKPGSYEQY
TRBV30	TRBJ1-2	AWSAGTAALLDGYT
TRBV29-1	TRBJ2-3	SVGSGGTTDTQY
TRBV2	TRBJ2-7	ASRAGQAADEQY
TRBV2	TRBJ2-5	ARKPASGGASRETQY
TRBV4-2	TRBJ2-1	ASSPVALAGDEQF
TRBV27	TRBJ2-3	ASSFSGTDTQY
TRBV5-6	TRBJ2-7	ASSLDVSSYEQY
TRBV4-1	TRBJ1-1	ASSTQGNTEAF
TRBV5-1	TRBJ2-1	ASTSDPGGNEQF
TRBV18	TRBJ1-1	ASSPTGVTEAF
TRBV30	TRBJ2-7	AGAKGSTYEQY